A single sample is the source of the 5 T cell receptor beta chains below, sequenced in a study of blood T cell repertoires in COVID-19. The table came from immunoSEQ multiplex PCR; TCRdb's copy has only in-frame clones and leaves some out. The profile shows some 69,000 clones, 89% of them singletons. Input material: peripheral blood. These receptors came from a woman aged 50 to 65 with active COVID-19.

A remark on this clone: The sample holds other DNA sequences that translate to the same CDR3. The rearrangement links TRBV9 to TRBJ1-1, with TRBD1 matching over 8 bases. The CDR3 is 15 residues long. The trim removed 0 bases at V and 0 bases at J, leaving 1 base unmatched. CDR1 is SGDLS, CDR2 YYNGEE, per germline. CDR3 in DNA: TGTGCCAGCAGCGTAGGGGACAGGATGAACACTGAAGCTTTCTTT. This codes for CASSVGDRMNTEAFF.

The rearrangement uses TRBV19 and TRBJ1-2, with 7 bases identical to TRBD1. This CDR3 region has 16 residues. V shed 1 base, J shed 7 bases, and the junction held 12 bases outside the gene matches. Germline CDR1 LNHDA, CDR2 SQIVND (reference sequence). The CDR3 nucleotides read TGTGCCAGTAGTATAGCTCTAAGGGGGCAGTGGGCTGGCTACACCTTC. Translating gives CASSIALRGQWAGYTF.

This clone was observed once. V usage is TRBV6-2 or TRBV6-3 and J usage is TRBJ2-6; 10 positions agree with TRBD1. The V and J ends lost 2 bases and 2 bases, in that order; junction bases with no gene match: 6. Germline CDR1 MNHEY, CDR2 SVGEGT. This CDR3 has 18 residues. The CDR3 is CASSYRRDRGPGANVLTF. CDR3 nucleotide sequence: TGTGCCAGCAGTTACCGACGCGACAGGGGGCCTGGGGCCAACGTCCTGACTTTC.

The chain combines TRBV11-3 with TRBJ2-5, with D uncertain. The CDR3 has 14 amino acids. Per the germline V gene, CDR1 is SGHNT and CDR2 is YENEEA. Deletions cut 1 base from V and 2 bases from J, with 8 bases between. Here the CDR3 reads CASSLGSRQETQYF. CDR3 sequence (DNA): TGTGCCAGCAGCTTAGGGTCCAGACAAGAGACCCAGTACTTC. The full variable domain, in which reference TRBV11-3 and TRBJ2-5 provide the parts outside the CDR3, is EAGVVQSPRYKIIEKKQPVAFWCNPISGHNTLYWYLQNLGQGPELLIRYENEEAVDDSQLPKDRFSAERLKGVDSTLKIQPAELGDSAVYLCASSLGSRQETQYFGPGTRLLVL.

In its sample, this clone was seen once. V and J are TRBV19 and TRBJ2-1; 12 bases are a match to TRBD1. The V and J ends lost 5 bases and 4 bases, in that order; junction bases with no gene match: 3. From germline, CDR1 is LNHDA and CDR2 SQIVND (reference sequence). The CDR3 spans 15 residues. CDR3 in amino acids: CASSGGQGAYNEQFF. CDR3 DNA sequence: TGTGCCAGTAGTGGGGGACAGGGGGCTTACAATGAGCAGTTCTTC.